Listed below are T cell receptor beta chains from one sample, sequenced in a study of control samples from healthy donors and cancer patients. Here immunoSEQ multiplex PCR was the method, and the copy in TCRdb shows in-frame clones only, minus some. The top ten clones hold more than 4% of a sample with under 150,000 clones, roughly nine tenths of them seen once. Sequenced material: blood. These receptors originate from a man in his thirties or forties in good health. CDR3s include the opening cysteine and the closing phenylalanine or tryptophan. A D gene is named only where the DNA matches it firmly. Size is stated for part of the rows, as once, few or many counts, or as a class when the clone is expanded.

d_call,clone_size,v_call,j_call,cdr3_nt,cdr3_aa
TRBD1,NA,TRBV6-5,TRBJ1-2,TGTGCCAGCAGGACAGGGGCCAACTATGGCTACACCTTC,CASRTGANYGYTF
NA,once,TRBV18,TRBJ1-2,TGTGCCAGCCGGTCGTATTTGTCTAGGGACTATGGCTACACCTTC,CASRSYLSRDYGYTF
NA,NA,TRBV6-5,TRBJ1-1,TGTGCCAGCAGTTACCCCCCGGGGGCACGGTACACTGAAGCTTTCTTT,CASSYPPGARYTEAFF
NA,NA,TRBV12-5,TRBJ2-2,TGTGCTAGTGACACCCCCCCAAGGTTCGGGGAGCTGTTTTTT,CASDTPPRFGELFF
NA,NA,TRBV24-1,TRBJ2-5,TGTGCCACCAGTGGACCAACTGCGTACCAAGAGACCCAGTACTTC,CATSGPTAYQETQYF
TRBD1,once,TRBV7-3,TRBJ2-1,TGTGCCAGCAGCATGACAGGGGGCGCGGGGAGCGATGAGCAGTTCTTC,CASSMTGGAGSDEQFF
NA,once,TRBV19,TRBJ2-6,TGTGCCAGTAGACTAGCCCCGAACTCTGGGGCCAACGTCCTGACTTTC,CASRLAPNSGANVLTF
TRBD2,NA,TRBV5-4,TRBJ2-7,TGTGCCAGCATCTTGAGGCGGGAGACCTACGAGCAGTACTTC,CASILRRETYEQYF
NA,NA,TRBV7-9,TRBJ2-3,TGTGCCAGCAGCTTAGAGTTTGGGACAGATACGCAGTATTTT,CASSLEFGTDTQYF
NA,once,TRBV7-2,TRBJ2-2,TGTGCCAGCAGCTTAGAGGGGACCGGGGAGCTGTTTTTT,CASSLEGTGELFF
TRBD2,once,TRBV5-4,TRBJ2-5,TGTGCCAGCAGCCCCAGAACGGGGGGCCAAGAGACCCAGTACTTC,CASSPRTGGQETQYF
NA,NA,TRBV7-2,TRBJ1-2,TGTGCCAGCAGCCCCCGCCGGAACTATGGCTACACCTTC,CASSPRRNYGYTF
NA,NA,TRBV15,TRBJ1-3,TGTGCCACCAGCAGCGGGATTTCTGGAAACACCATATATTTT,CATSSGISGNTIYF
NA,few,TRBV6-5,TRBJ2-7,TGTGCCAGCAGTCTAGGGGGTTTCTACGAGCAGTACTTC,CASSLGGFYEQYF
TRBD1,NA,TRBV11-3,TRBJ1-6,TGTGCCAGCAGCGCCCGGGACAGGGATTCACCCCTCCACTTT,CASSARDRDSPLHF
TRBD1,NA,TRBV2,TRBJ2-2,TGTGCCAGCAGTGCACAGGGGGCGAACGGGGAGCTGTTTTTT,CASSAQGANGELFF
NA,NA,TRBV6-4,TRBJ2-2,TGTGCCAGCAGTGACGAACAGGGAGGGGCCGGGGAGCTGTTTTTT,CASSDEQGGAGELFF
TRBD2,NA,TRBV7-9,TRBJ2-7,TGTGCCAGCAGCTCGGGACTAGCGGGAGGCAAATTCTACGAGCAGTACTTC,CASSSGLAGGKFYEQYF
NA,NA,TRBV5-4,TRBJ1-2,TGTGCCAGCAACCCCCAGGGGATCTCGCTTGGCTACACCTTC,CASNPQGISLGYTF
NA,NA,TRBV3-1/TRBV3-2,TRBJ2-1,TGTGCCAGCAGCCAACTAGCCGCTGAGCAGTTCTTC,CASSQLAAEQFF
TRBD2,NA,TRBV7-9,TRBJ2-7,TGTGCCAGCAGCTTAGGACTAGCGGGAGGACACTACGAGCAGTACTTC,CASSLGLAGGHYEQYF
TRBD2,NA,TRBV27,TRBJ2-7,TGTGCCAGCAGTTTATCAACGACTAGCGCTGGTAGGGAGCAGTACTTC,CASSLSTTSAGREQYF
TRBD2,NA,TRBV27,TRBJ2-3,TGTGCCAGCAGTTTCTGGAGCGGGAGTGGGACAGATACGCAGTATTTT,CASSFWSGSGTDTQYF
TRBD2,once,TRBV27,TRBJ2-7,TGTGCCAGCAGTCGGGAGCGGGACTACGAGCAGTACTTC,CASSRERDYEQYF
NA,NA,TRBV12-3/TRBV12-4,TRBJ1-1,TGTGCCAGCAGCCATACTAGGAACACTGAAGCTTTCTTT,CASSHTRNTEAFF
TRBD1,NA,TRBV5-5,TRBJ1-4,TGTGCCAGCAGCCTTGAAGGGGGCTGGTCAACTAATGAAAAACTGTTTTTT,CASSLEGGWSTNEKLFF
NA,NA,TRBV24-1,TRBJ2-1,TGTGCCACCAGCCAGACAATCTCCTACAATGAGCAGTTCTTC,CATSQTISYNEQFF
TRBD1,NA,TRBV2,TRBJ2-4,TGTGCCGGGAACAGGGGCCAAGCCAAAAACATTCAGTACTTC,CAGNRGQAKNIQYF
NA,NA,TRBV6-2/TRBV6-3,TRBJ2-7,TGTGCCAGCAGTTATGGGTTCGAGCAGTACTTC,CASSYGFEQYF
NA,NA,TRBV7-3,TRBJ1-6,TGTGCCAGCAGCTTAAACCGCATTGGGAATTCACCCCTCCACTTT,CASSLNRIGNSPLHF
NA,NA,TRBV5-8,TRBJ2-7,TGTGCCAGCAGCTCCGATAGGTTGGCCTACGAGCAGTACTTC,CASSSDRLAYEQYF
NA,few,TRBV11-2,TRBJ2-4,TGTGCCAGCAGCCTGGTTGACCGGGACAAAAACATTCAGTACTTC,CASSLVDRDKNIQYF
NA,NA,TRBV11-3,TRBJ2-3,TGTGCCAGTTCACCCGAGAGAGATACGCAGTATTTT,CASSPERDTQYF
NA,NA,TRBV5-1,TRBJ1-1,TGCGCCAGCAGGTACGGGAACACTGAAGCTTTCTTT,CASRYGNTEAFF
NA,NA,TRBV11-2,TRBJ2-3,TGTGCCAGCAGCTTCAGTGGCAGGGGGGTAGATACGCAGTATTTT,CASSFSGRGVDTQYF
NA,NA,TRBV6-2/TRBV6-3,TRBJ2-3,TGTGCCAGCAGCCCGACCGGGACATTCACAGATACGCAGTATTTT,CASSPTGTFTDTQYF
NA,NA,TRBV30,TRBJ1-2,TGTGCCTGGAATAGGGAGGAAGACTATGGCTACACCTTC,CAWNREEDYGYTF
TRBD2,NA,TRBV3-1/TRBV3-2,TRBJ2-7,TGTGCCAGCAGCCAACTAAAAGCGGGGAGCTCCTACGAGCAGTACTTC,CASSQLKAGSSYEQYF
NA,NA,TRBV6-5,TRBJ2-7,TGTGCCAGCAGTTACTTCAGGGCGGACGAGCAGTACTTC,CASSYFRADEQYF
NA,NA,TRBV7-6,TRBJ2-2,TGTGCCAGCAGCTTATACAACGCAGAGAACACCGGGGAGCTGTTTTTT,CASSLYNAENTGELFF
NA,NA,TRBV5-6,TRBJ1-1,TGTGCCAGCAGCTTAGGCAGGGGCGAAGCTTTCTTT,CASSLGRGEAFF
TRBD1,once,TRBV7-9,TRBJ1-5,TGTGCCAGCAGTCCGGGACAGGGGTATCAGCCCCAGCATTTT,CASSPGQGYQPQHF
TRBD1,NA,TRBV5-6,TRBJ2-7,TGTGCCAGCAGCTGGGACAGGGACTACGAGCAGTACTTC,CASSWDRDYEQYF
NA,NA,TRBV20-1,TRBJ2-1,TGCAGTGCCACCCACAATGAGCAGTTCTTC,CSATHNEQFF
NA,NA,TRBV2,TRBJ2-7,TGTGCCAGCAGAGCAGGGGGGGGGCCCTACGAGCAGTACTTC,CASRAGGGPYEQYF
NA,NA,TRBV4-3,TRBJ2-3,TGCGCCAGCAGCCCCCACCCTAGCACAGATACGCAGTATTTT,CASSPHPSTDTQYF
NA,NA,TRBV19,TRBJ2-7,TGTGCCAGTAGTACCGTCAGGGGTTCCTACGAGCAGTACTTC,CASSTVRGSYEQYF
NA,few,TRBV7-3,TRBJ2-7,TGTGCCAGCAGCTTAAACCCCGCCGGGGAGGCCGAGCAGTACTTC,CASSLNPAGEAEQYF
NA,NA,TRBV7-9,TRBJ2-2,TGTGCCAGCAGGACGGCAGGGGCGAACACCGGGGAGCTGTTTTTT,CASRTAGANTGELFF